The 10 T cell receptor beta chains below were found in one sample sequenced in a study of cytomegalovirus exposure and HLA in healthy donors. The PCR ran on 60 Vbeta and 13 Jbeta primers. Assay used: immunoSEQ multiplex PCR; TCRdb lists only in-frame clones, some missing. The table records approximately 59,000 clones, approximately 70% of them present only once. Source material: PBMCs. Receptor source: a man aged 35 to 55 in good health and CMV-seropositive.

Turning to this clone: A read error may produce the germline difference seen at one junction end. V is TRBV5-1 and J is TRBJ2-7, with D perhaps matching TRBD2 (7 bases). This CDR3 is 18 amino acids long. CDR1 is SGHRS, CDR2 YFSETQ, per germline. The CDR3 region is CASSYTGGARPSSSEQYF. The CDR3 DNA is TGCGCCAGCAGTTACACGGGGGGCGCCCGACCGTCCTCCTCCGAGCAGTACTTC.

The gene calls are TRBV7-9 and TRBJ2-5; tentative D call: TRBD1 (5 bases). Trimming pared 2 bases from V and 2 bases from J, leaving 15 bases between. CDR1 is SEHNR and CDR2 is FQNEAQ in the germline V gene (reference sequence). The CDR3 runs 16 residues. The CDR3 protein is CASSLLGQGRQETQYF. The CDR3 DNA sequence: TGTGCCAGCAGCTTACTGGGGCAGGGCCGGCAAGAGACCCAGTACTTC.

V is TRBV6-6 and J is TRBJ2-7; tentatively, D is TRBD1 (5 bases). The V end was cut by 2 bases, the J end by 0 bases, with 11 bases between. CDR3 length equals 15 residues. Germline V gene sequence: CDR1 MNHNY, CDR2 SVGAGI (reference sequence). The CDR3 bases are TGTGCCAGCAGTTACGGACATACCCCCTCCTACGAGCAGTACTTC. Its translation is CASSYGHTPSYEQYF.

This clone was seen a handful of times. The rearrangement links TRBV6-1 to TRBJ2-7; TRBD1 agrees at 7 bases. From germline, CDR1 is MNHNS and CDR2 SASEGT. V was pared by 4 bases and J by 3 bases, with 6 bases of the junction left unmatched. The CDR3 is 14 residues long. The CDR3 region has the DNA TGTGCCAGCAGTGGACACAGGGGTGGCTACGAGCAGTACTTC. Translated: CASSGHRGGYEQYF.

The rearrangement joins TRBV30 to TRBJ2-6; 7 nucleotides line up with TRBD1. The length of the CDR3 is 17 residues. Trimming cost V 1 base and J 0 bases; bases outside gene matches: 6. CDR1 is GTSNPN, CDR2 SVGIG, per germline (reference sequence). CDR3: CAWSDGTVSSGANVLTF. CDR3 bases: TGTGCCTGGAGTGACGGGACAGTCTCCTCTGGGGCCAACGTCCTGACTTTC. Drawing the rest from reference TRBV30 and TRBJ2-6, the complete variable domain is SQTIHQWPATLVQPVGSPLSLECTVEGTSNPNLYWYRQAAGRGLQLLFYSVGIGQISSEVPQNLSASRPQDRQFILSSKKLLLSDSGFYLCAWSDGTVSSGANVLTFGAGSRLTVL.

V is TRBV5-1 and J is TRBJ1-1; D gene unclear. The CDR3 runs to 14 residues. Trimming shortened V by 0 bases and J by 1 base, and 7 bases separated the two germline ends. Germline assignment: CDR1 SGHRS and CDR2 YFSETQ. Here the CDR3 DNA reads TGCGCCAGCAGCTTGGGGTCAGGGAACACTGAAGCTTTCTTT. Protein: CASSLGSGNTEAFF.

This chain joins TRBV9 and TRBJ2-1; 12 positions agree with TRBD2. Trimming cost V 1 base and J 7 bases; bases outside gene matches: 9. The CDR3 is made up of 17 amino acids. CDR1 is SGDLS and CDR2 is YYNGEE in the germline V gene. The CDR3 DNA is TGTGCCAGCAGCGTATCCAAGACTAGCGGGGGCGAAAATGAGCAGTTCTTC. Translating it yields CASSVSKTSGGENEQFF.

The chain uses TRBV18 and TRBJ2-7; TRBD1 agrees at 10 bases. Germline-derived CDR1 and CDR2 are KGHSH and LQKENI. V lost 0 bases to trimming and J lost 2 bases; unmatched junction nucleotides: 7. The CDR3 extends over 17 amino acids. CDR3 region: CASSPPGTGVLAYEQYF. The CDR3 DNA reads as TGTGCCAGCTCACCACCGGGGACAGGGGTTCTCGCCTACGAGCAGTACTTC.

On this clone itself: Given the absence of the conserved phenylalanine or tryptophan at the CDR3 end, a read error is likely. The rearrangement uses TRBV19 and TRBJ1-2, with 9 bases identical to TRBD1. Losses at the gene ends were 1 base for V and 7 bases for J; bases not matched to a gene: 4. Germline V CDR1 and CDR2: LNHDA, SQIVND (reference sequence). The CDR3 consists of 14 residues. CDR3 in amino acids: CASSIATGQGGYTL. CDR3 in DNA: TGTGCCAGTAGTATAGCGACGGGACAGGGTGGCTACACCCTC.

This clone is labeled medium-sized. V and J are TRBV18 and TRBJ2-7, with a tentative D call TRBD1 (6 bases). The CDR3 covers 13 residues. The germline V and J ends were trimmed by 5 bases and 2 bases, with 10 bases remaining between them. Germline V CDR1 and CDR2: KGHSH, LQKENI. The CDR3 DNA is TGTGCCAGCTCAGGGGGCAGCGCCTACGAGCAGTACTTC. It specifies CASSGGSAYEQYF.